This entry lists 21 T cell receptor beta chains sequenced from one sample in a study of shared clonotypes between healthy human individuals. Assay: immunoSEQ multiplex PCR; the TCRdb copy retains only in-frame clones and omits some. The sample holds around 600,000 clones, 85% to 95% seen once. Naive CD8 cells were CD45RO-negative, positively selected for CCR7, excluding terminally differentiated effector memory CD45RA+ cells. The sample comprised naive CD8+ T cells sorted from blood. All receptors derive from a woman aged 25-40 years in good health.

The J gene is TRBJ2-1, the V gene TRBV27; possible D gene TRBD2, 6 bases. The CDR3 is 15 amino acids. With 8 bases removed from V and 7 bases from J, the gap between germline ends came to 21 bases. The germline V gene has CDR1 MNHEY and CDR2 SMNVEV (reference sequence). CDR3 sequence (DNA): TGTGCCAGCTGCCGAGGAGGGTTCCAGATGAATGAGCAGTTCTTC. Amino acids: CASCRGGFQMNEQFF.

CDR3: CASSKVFGLAGGSSTGELFF. The DNA of the CDR3 is TGTGCCAGCAGCAAAGTTTTCGGACTAGCGGGAGGATCCAGCACCGGGGAGCTGTTTTTT. The chain combines TRBV21-1 with TRBJ2-2; no check of the table's D call, TRBD2, against the DNA was made. TRBV21-1 is reported as a pseudogene. The CDR3 loop spans 20 amino acids.

The chain joins TRBV19 to TRBJ2-7; D not resolved. CDR3 length equals 14 residues. Germline CDR1 reads LNHDA; CDR2 reads SQIVND (reference sequence). Between the trimmed V and J ends, which lost 5 bases and 0 bases, there was a span of 11 bases. The CDR3 DNA reads TGTGCCAGTAGTTATACCTATAGCTCCTACGAGCAGTACTTC. Protein product: CASSYTYSSYEQYF.

The rearrangement joins TRBV11-2 to TRBJ2-5; 12 bases are a match to TRBD2. The end of the DNA is better explained by TRBJ2-7, so the J call may be wrong. Germline lookup yields CDR1 SGHAT and CDR2 FQNNGV. This CDR3 is built from 15 residues. The CDR3 sequence: CASSHIGTSGYEQYF. In DNA form, the CDR3 reads TGTGCCAGCAGCCACATAGGGACTAGCGGGTACGAGCAGTACTTC.

The chain joins TRBV11-2 to TRBJ2-5; D uncertain. Germline values: CDR1 SGHAT, CDR2 FQNNGV. CDR3 length: 15 amino acids. V lost 1 base to trimming and J lost 5 bases, with 14 bases between them. The CDR3 loop reads CASSLAPSVGETQYF. The CDR3 DNA sequence: TGTGCCAGCAGCTTAGCCCCCAGCGTGGGGGAGACCCAGTACTTC.

V and J are TRBV15 and TRBJ2-2; 9 bases line up with TRBD1. Looked up from germline, CDR1 is LNHNV and CDR2 is YYDKDF (reference sequence). J was trimmed by 5 bases and V by 3 bases; bases with no gene match: 7. CDR3 length: 16 residues. The CDR3 DNA sequence: TGTGCCACCAGCAGGGGGGACAGGGCAAAAACCGGGGAGCTGTTTTTT. Translated: CATSRGDRAKTGELFF.

The gene calls are TRBV6-5 and TRBJ2-7; D gene unclear. The V gene lost 2 bases and the J gene lost 4 bases, with 12 bases spanning the gap. CDR3 length: 14 amino acids. Germline CDR1 is MNHEY and CDR2 is SVGAGI. The CDR3: CASSYQGVEYEQYF. CDR3 sequence (DNA): TGTGCCAGCAGTTACCAAGGTGTTGAATACGAGCAGTACTTC.

CDR3: CASSPRGNNQPQHF. CDR3 DNA sequence: TGTGCCAGCAGCCCCCGGGGCAACAATCAGCCCCAGCATTTT. The rearrangement links TRBV7-9 to TRBJ1-5; perhaps TRBD1 as D (5 bases). The CDR3 consists of 14 residues. Germline V lookup: CDR1 SEHNR, CDR2 FQNEAQ (reference sequence). V was trimmed by 5 bases and J by 3 bases, leaving 11 bases between them.

The genes are TRBV4-1 and TRBJ2-1; the match to TRBD2 covers 13 bases. The germline gives CDR1 MGHRA, CDR2 YSYEKL. Trimming removed 1 base from V and 3 bases from J; junction bases left unmatched: 12. This CDR3 region has 20 residues. As DNA, the CDR3 is TGCGCCAGCAGCCAAGCCCCCCTTGGACTAGCGGGAGCTTACTACAATGAGCAGTTCTTC. It translates to CASSQAPLGLAGAYYNEQFF.

The gene calls are TRBV4-1 and TRBJ2-7; no clear D gene. CDR1 is MGHRA, CDR2 YSYEKL, per germline. V was cut by 1 base and J by 6 bases, with 19 bases left in between. CDR3 length: 16 amino acids. The DNA of the CDR3 is TGCGCCAGCAGCCAAGTCTCATCGGCCCTTGTGTTCGAGCAGTACTTC. Its protein is CASSQVSSALVFEQYF.

The rearrangement uses TRBV27 and TRBJ2-7, with D possibly being TRBD2 (6 bases). Germline CDR1 and CDR2: MNHEY and SMNVEV (reference sequence). With 3 bases removed from V and 7 bases from J, the gap between germline ends came to 16 bases. The CDR3 has 14 residues. CDR3 protein: CASSFGGKAREQYF. CDR3 sequence (DNA): TGTGCCAGCAGTTTTGGCGGGAAGGCGCGAGAGCAGTACTTC.

The J gene is TRBJ2-2, the V gene TRBV15; possibly TRBD1 for D (5 bases). CDR1 is LNHNV, CDR2 YYDKDF, per germline (reference sequence). This CDR3 is 16 amino acids long. Between the trimmed V and J ends, which lost 3 bases and 6 bases, there was a span of 17 bases. The CDR3 is CATSSHQGGWSGELFF. CDR3 nucleotides: TGTGCCACCAGCAGCCATCAGGGCGGCTGGTCCGGGGAGCTGTTTTTT.

The chain has TRBV11-2 and TRBJ1-1; D gene uncertain. V was shortened by 4 bases and J by 1 base, with 10 bases between the two germline ends. The CDR3 covers 14 residues. CDR1 SGHAT and CDR2 FQNNGV come from the germline V gene. The CDR3 bases are TGTGCCAGCAGCTCGGGTCCGAGGAACACTGAAGCTTTCTTT. Translated: CASSSGPRNTEAFF.

V is TRBV6-6 and J is TRBJ2-2, with a possible D match to TRBD2 (6 bases). The germline V gene encodes CDR1 MNHNY and CDR2 SVGAGI (reference sequence). V was shortened by 11 bases and J by 7 bases, with 23 bases between the two germline ends. The CDR3 extends over 15 amino acids. The CDR3 is CASTLTRGYGGELFF. CDR3 nucleotide sequence: TGTGCCTCAACTTTAACCCGGGGGTATGGCGGGGAGCTGTTTTTT.

The chain is built from TRBV5-6 and TRBJ1-2; D remains ambiguous. Germline-derived CDR1 and CDR2 are SGHDT and YYEEEE. Trimming took off 4 bases at V and 5 bases at J, with 9 bases between the two ends. This CDR3 has 12 residues. The CDR3 bases are TGTGCCAGCAGCGGGTTGGAATATGGCTACACCTTC. Protein sequence: CASSGLEYGYTF.

The V and J genes are TRBV7-8 and TRBJ1-5, with D hard to call. The germline V and J ends were trimmed by 3 bases and 0 bases, with 3 bases remaining between them. Germline-derived CDR1 and CDR2 are SGHVS and FQNEAQ. This CDR3 has 13 residues. The CDR3 DNA sequence: TGTGCCAGCAGCTTTCGTAGCAATCAGCCCCAGCATTTT. Translated: CASSFRSNQPQHF.

The rearrangement joins TRBV25-1 to TRBJ2-7; 9 nucleotides align to TRBD2. The V gene's germline CDR1 is MGHDK and CDR2 SYGVNS. This CDR3 is 17 amino acids long. The trim removed 2 bases at V and 3 bases at J, leaving 11 bases unmatched. The CDR3 spells CASSEGLAGVGDYEQYF. CDR3 bases: TGTGCCAGCAGTGAAGGTTTAGCGGGAGTCGGAGACTACGAGCAGTACTTC.

This chain uses TRBV2 with TRBJ1-4; 8 bases agree with TRBD1. The V segment lost 10 bases and the J segment 9 bases; nucleotides outside the gene matches: 10. This CDR3 comprises 13 residues. In germline, CDR1 is SNHLY, CDR2 FYNNEI. The CDR3 protein is CANTDRGRKKLFF. Here the CDR3 DNA reads TGTGCCAACACAGACAGGGGCCGGAAAAAACTGTTTTTT.

The chain carries TRBV13 and TRBJ2-5; D is perhaps TRBD1 or TRBD2 (5 bases each). The J call may not be correct, given that the DNA end is closer to TRBJ2-7. This CDR3 has 14 amino acids. Germline lookup yields CDR1 PRHDT and CDR2 FYEKMQ (reference sequence). The CDR3 is CASSSRDGKDEQYF. CDR3 bases: TGTGCCAGCAGCTCTAGGGACGGGAAAGACGAGCAGTACTTC.

The chain has TRBV2 and TRBJ2-3; D gene ambiguous. The CDR3 is 12 amino acids. V lost 8 bases to trimming and J lost 4 bases, with 10 bases between them. Germline V gene data show CDR1 as SNHLY and CDR2 as FYNNEI. The CDR3 reads CASGSRADTQYF. The DNA of the CDR3 is TGTGCCAGCGGCAGTAGGGCAGATACGCAGTATTTT. Full variable domain (remainder filled in from reference TRBV2 and TRBJ2-3): EPEVTQTPSHQVTQMGQEVILRCVPISNHLYFYWYRQILGQKVEFLVSFYNNEISEKSEIFDDQFSVERPDGSNFTLKIRSTKLEDSAMYFCASGSRADTQYFGPGTRLTVL.

CDR3 in amino acids: CSVWVSGANVLTF. The CDR3 DNA is TGCAGCGTCTGGGTTTCTGGGGCCAACGTCCTGACTTTC. The rearrangement links TRBV29-1 to TRBJ2-6; D unresolved. CDR1 and CDR2 from the germline V gene are SQVTM and ANQGSEA. V was shortened by 6 bases and J by 1 base, with 7 bases between the two germline ends. This CDR3 has 13 residues.